The clone carrying this TCR beta chain was detected a few times. As yet, its antigen is unknown. The source of the sample is a study of vaccination effects on CD4 cells after COVID-19. Study findings and constraints: Late post-vaccination, clones induced by infection and those induced by vaccine underwent marked clonal contraction. Recruitment yielded few convalescent patients, and the study had no early post-infection timepoints.

ViraFEST expansion of antigen-specific CD4+ T cells with viral peptide pools preceded sequencing. Cultured cells yielded isolated CD4+ T cells after 10 days. According to PCR results, the person was infected with SARS-CoV-2 between March and December 2020. All study participants received two doses of BNT162b2 or mRNA-1273 vaccine. In culture with roughly 10 IU/ml IL-2 and about 10 ug/ml peptides, PBMC were grown at two million per well. On day 3 and again on day 7, half the medium was replaced with IL-2 medium. Libraries were prepared by immunoSEQ multiplex PCR; TCRdb keeps only in-frame clonotypes and omits some of them. The sample carries around 15,000 clones, roughly three quarters recorded once. The CDR3 totals 14 residues. Trimming took off 7 bases at V and 4 bases at J, with 14 bases between the two ends. CDR1 and CDR2 (germline): MNHEY, SVGAGI.

This chain connects TRBV6-5 to TRBJ2-1, with D tentatively TRBD2 (6 bases). This receptor was taken from a human donor who had a prior SARS-CoV-2 infection. Specimen: CD4+ T cells from PBMCs cultured with HCoV-NL63 spike peptides, collected after COVID-19 vaccination. CDR3 DNA sequence: TGTGCCAGCACCCGGGACTTACCATACAATGAGCAGTTCTTC. The encoded protein is CASTRDLPYNEQFF.